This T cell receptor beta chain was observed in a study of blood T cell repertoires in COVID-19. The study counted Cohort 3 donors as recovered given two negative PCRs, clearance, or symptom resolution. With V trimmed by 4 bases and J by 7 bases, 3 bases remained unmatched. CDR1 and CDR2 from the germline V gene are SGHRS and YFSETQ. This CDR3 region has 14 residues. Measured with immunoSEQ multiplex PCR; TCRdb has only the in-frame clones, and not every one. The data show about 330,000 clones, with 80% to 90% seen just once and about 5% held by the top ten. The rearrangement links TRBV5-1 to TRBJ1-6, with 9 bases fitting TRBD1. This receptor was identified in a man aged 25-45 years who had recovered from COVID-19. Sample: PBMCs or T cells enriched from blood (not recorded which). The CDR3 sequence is CASSGTGINSPLHF. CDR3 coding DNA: TGCGCCAGCAGCGGGACAGGGATCAATTCACCCCTCCACTTT. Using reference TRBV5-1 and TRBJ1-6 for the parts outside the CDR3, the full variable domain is KAGVTQTPRYLIKTRGQQVTLSCSPISGHRSVSWYQQTPGQGLQFLFEYFSETQRNKGNFPGRFSGRQFSNSRSEMNVSTLELGDSALYLCASSGTGINSPLHFGNGTRLTVT.